The 17 T cell receptor beta chains presented below share a single source sample, sequenced in a study of cytomegalovirus exposure and HLA in healthy donors. PCR was performed using 60 Vbeta and 13 Jbeta primers. Assay: immunoSEQ multiplex PCR; the TCRdb copy retains only in-frame clones and omits some. Of around 150,000 clones listed, 70% to 80% are singletons. Source material: PBMCs. The origin of the receptors is a male donor in good health and CMV-seronegative.

The chain carries TRBV6-5 and TRBJ1-3; D unresolved. V was clipped by 6 bases and J by 2 bases, with 11 bases between them. This CDR3 contains 14 residues. CDR1 is MNHEY, CDR2 SVGAGI, per germline. The DNA for the CDR3 is TGTGCCAGCAGCCCCCGGGTTCCTGGAAACACCATATATTTT. The encoded protein is CASSPRVPGNTIYF.

This clone was detected only once. V is TRBV18 and J is TRBJ1-1; D remains unclear. The V end was cut by 3 bases, the J end by 3 bases, with 8 bases between. CDR1 and CDR2 (germline): KGHSH, LQKENI. The CDR3 has 13 residues. This chain's CDR3 is CASSPPGHTEAFF. The CDR3 coding sequence is TGTGCCAGCTCACCCCCTGGGCACACTGAAGCTTTCTTT.

The rearrangement uses TRBV19 and TRBJ2-7; 11 nucleotides line up with TRBD1. The CDR3 covers 15 residues. Per the germline V gene, CDR1 is LNHDA and CDR2 is SQIVND (reference sequence). Germline trimming cut 5 bases from V and 4 bases from J; bases unmatched to any gene: 7. The CDR3 reads CASSSRDRGSYEQYF. The DNA for the CDR3 is TGTGCCAGTAGTTCCCGGGACAGGGGGTCGTACGAGCAGTACTTC.

The rearrangement links TRBV27 to TRBJ2-2, with a possible D match to TRBD2 (6 bases). CDR1 and CDR2 from the germline V gene are MNHEY and SMNVEV (reference sequence). V was pared by 2 bases and J by 1 base, with 8 bases between. The length of the CDR3 is 15 residues. The chain's CDR3 is CASSLGGLNTGELFF. The CDR3 DNA sequence: TGTGCCAGCAGTTTAGGAGGGCTGAACACCGGGGAGCTGTTTTTT.

The chain links TRBV30 to TRBJ2-7, with TRBD1 matching over 12 bases. Per germline, CDR1 GTSNPN and CDR2 SVGIG (reference sequence). The V segment lost 5 bases and the J segment 5 bases; nucleotides outside the gene matches: 7. CDR3 length equals 14 residues. The CDR3 protein is CAWGVGTGGHEQYF. The CDR3 DNA follows: TGTGCCTGGGGGGTCGGGACAGGGGGCCACGAGCAGTACTTC.

This clone was recorded once. The J gene is TRBJ1-1, the V gene TRBV9, with TRBD1 matching over 7 bases. Per the germline V gene, CDR1 is SGDLS and CDR2 is YYNGEE. Trimming removed 4 bases from V and 1 base from J; junction bases left unmatched: 4. CDR3 length: 14 amino acids. CDR3 bases: TGTGCCAGCAGCCAGACAGGGAAGAACACTGAAGCTTTCTTT. Its translation is CASSQTGKNTEAFF.

This clone was seen a handful of times. This chain links TRBV13 with TRBJ1-1; TRBD1 matches 7 bases. V lost 1 base and J lost 5; bases outside the gene matches: 10. The CDR3 covers 16 residues. Germline values: CDR1 PRHDT, CDR2 FYEKMQ (reference sequence). The CDR3 coding sequence is TGTGCCAGCAGCTTAGCTACGACAGGGTCGGGGACTGAAGCTTTCTTT. Translated: CASSLATTGSGTEAFF.

V gene TRBV27 combines with J gene TRBJ2-5; 10 bases map to TRBD2. CDR1 is MNHEY and CDR2 is SMNVEV in the germline V gene (reference sequence). This CDR3 region has 15 residues. With V trimmed by 2 bases and J by 4 bases, 4 bases remained unmatched. CDR3 region: CASSLVAGGPETQYF. CDR3 DNA: TGTGCCAGCAGTTTAGTAGCGGGGGGCCCAGAGACCCAGTACTTC.

In regard to this clone: The germline gene is not matched at one end of the junction; a read error may be the cause. J is TRBJ1-1 and V is TRBV7-2; the D gene is possibly TRBD1 (5 bases). CDR1 SGHTA and CDR2 FQGNSA come from the germline V gene. The CDR3 is made up of 16 amino acids. The chain's CDR3 is CASTLGAGRTNTEAFF. The CDR3, as DNA: TGTGCCAGCACCTTAGGGGCGGGCCGGACGAACACTGAAGCTTTCTTT.

This chain joins TRBV6-5 and TRBJ2-5; D perhaps matches TRBD1 (6 bases). This CDR3 is built from 13 residues. In germline, CDR1 is MNHEY, CDR2 SVGAGI. V gave up 2 bases and J gave up 3 bases, with 7 bases separating them. CDR3 coding DNA: TGTGCCAGCAGTTACGGGGGCGAAGAGACCCAGTACTTC. It yields the protein CASSYGGEETQYF.

The chain carries TRBV9 and TRBJ2-3; D gene uncertain. The CDR3 has 12 residues. Germline-derived CDR1 and CDR2 are SGDLS and YYNGEE. V shed 3 bases and J shed 6 bases, with 8 bases lying between them. The CDR3 here is CASSALRDTQYF. The CDR3 nucleotides are TGTGCCAGCAGCGCCCTCAGGGATACGCAGTATTTT.

This chain connects TRBV30 to TRBJ1-2; D might be TRBD1 (6 bases). Deletions cut 5 bases from V and 7 bases from J, with 20 bases between. Germline CDR1 and CDR2: GTSNPN and SVGIG (reference sequence). CDR3 length equals 14 residues. CDR3 coding DNA: TGTGCCTGGGTTCTAAAGGGGACAAAAACTGGCTACACCTTC. Protein: CAWVLKGTKTGYTF.

The V call is TRBV30, the J call TRBJ1-1, with D unresolved. V was trimmed by 2 bases and J by 11 bases, leaving 15 bases between them. This CDR3 contains 12 residues. Germline assignment: CDR1 GTSNPN and CDR2 SVGIG (reference sequence). Here the CDR3 DNA reads TGTGCCTGGAGTTGGCAGGAGGGATCGGCTTTCTTT. It yields the protein CAWSWQEGSAFF.

This chain connects TRBV10-3 to TRBJ1-1, with 8 bases identical to TRBD1. Germline CDR1 is ENHRY and CDR2 is SYGVKD. The V gene end was trimmed by 6 bases and the J gene end by 1 base; junction bases not matched to a gene: 1. The CDR3 spans 13 residues. The CDR3 nucleotides read TGTGCCATCAGACAGGGGGGGAACACTGAAGCTTTCTTT. Translating it yields CAIRQGGNTEAFF.

The genes are TRBV27 and TRBJ1-1; 8 bases are a match to TRBD1. V lost 4 bases to trimming and J lost 5 bases; unmatched junction nucleotides: 6. Germline CDR1 is MNHEY and CDR2 is SMNVEV (reference sequence). The CDR3 totals 14 residues. CDR3 DNA: TGTGCCAGCAGTTCTCAACAGGGGGGTACTGAAGCTTTCTTT. This translates into CASSSQQGGTEAFF.

The chain carries TRBV30 and TRBJ2-7; possible D gene TRBD1, 6 bases. The CDR3 is 15 residues long. V shed 0 bases and J shed 3 bases, with 15 bases lying between them. The germline V gene encodes CDR1 GTSNPN and CDR2 SVGIG (reference sequence). The CDR3 sequence is CAWSVTYRDNYEQYF. The CDR3 coding sequence is TGTGCCTGGAGTGTAACTTACAGGGACAACTACGAGCAGTACTTC.

The rearrangement joins TRBV6-5 to TRBJ1-2; 9 bases align to TRBD1. V dropped 4 bases and J dropped 5; count of bases not matched to a gene: 5. This CDR3 is built from 14 residues. In germline, CDR1 is MNHEY, CDR2 SVGAGI. The CDR3 bases are TGTGCCAGCAGTTTCCTGGACAGGGGATATGGCTACACCTTC. It encodes CASSFLDRGYGYTF.